The 32 T cell receptor beta chains below were found in one sample sequenced in a study of cytomegalovirus exposure and HLA in healthy donors. This PCR relied on a set of 60 Vbeta primers and 13 Jbeta primers. Using immunoSEQ multiplex PCR, the repertoire was profiled, and TCRdb retains in-frame clones only, with some absent. This repertoire shows some 120,000 clones, 15% found once; its top ten account for 1.9%. The sequencing sample was made of PBMCs. These receptors were taken from a young woman in good health and CMV-seronegative.

This clone was seen a handful of times. The chain joins TRBV9 to TRBJ1-5; no definite D call. The germline V gene encodes CDR1 SGDLS and CDR2 YYNGEE. This CDR3 spans 13 amino acids. Trimming stripped 3 bases from V and 9 bases from J, with 13 bases between. CDR3 protein: CASSADGGPPQHF. The CDR3 coding sequence is TGTGCCAGCAGCGCAGATGGAGGACCGCCCCAGCATTTT.

This clone turned up a few times. The chain has TRBV28 and TRBJ1-1; a weak D match, TRBD1 (6 bases). Germline V gene sequence: CDR1 MDHEN, CDR2 SYDVKM. The CDR3 runs to 14 residues. Trimming took 2 bases from V and 5 from J, leaving 12 bases between them. CDR3 amino acids: CASSLQGIGTEAFF. The CDR3 coding sequence is TGTGCCAGCAGTTTACAGGGGATTGGGACTGAAGCTTTCTTT.

This clone has a handful of counts. The chain recombines TRBV30 with TRBJ2-7; D is unresolved. V was clipped by 4 bases and J by 7 bases, with 11 bases between them. The germline V gene encodes CDR1 GTSNPN and CDR2 SVGIG (reference sequence). The CDR3 extends over 11 amino acids. The chain's CDR3 is CAWKTGLEQYF. In DNA, the CDR3 is TGTGCCTGGAAAACGGGTTTGGAGCAGTACTTC.

This clone was observed a few times. This chain links TRBV4-1 with TRBJ1-4; possibly TRBD1 for D (5 bases). There are 17 residues in the CDR3. V was clipped by 0 bases and J by 4 bases, with 15 bases between them. Per germline, CDR1 MGHRA and CDR2 YSYEKL. CDR3 nucleotide sequence: TGCGCCAGCAGCCAAGATTGGAGGGAGGGGCTTAATGAAAAACTGTTTTTT. The encoded protein is CASSQDWREGLNEKLFF.

The chain combines TRBV5-1 with TRBJ2-2, with TRBD1 as a possible D gene (6 bases). Trimming took 4 bases from V and 3 from J, leaving 13 bases between them. The germline V gene has CDR1 SGHRS and CDR2 YFSETQ. The CDR3 is 15 amino acids. The DNA of the CDR3 is TGCGCCAGCAGCGAAACGGACAGTTACACCGGGGAGCTGTTTTTT. It yields the protein CASSETDSYTGELFF.

This clone was recorded a few times. This chain uses TRBV28 with TRBJ1-5, with D perhaps TRBD1 (5 bases). Germline V gene lookup returns CDR1 MDHEN and CDR2 SYDVKM. Trimming took 4 bases from V and 6 from J, leaving 22 bases between them. This CDR3 contains 17 residues. The CDR3 DNA follows: TGTGCCAGCAGTTCCCCATGGGCCAGGGCGCAGAGTCAGCCCCAGCATTTT. Its translation is CASSSPWARAQSQPQHF.

The CDR3 coding sequence is TGTGCCAGCAGTTTAGGGACTAGCGGGGTCTACGAGCAGTACTTC. Protein: CASSLGTSGVYEQYF. The J gene is TRBJ2-7, the V gene TRBV27; TRBD2 aligns across 13 bases. Germline-derived CDR1 and CDR2 are MNHEY and SMNVEV (reference sequence). V shed 2 bases, J shed 3 bases, and the junction held 1 base outside the gene matches. This CDR3 has 15 amino acids.

This clone came up a few times. The chain links TRBV10-3 to TRBJ2-4; 10 nucleotides match TRBD1. This CDR3 spans 14 amino acids. The V gene end was trimmed by 7 bases and the J gene end by 5 bases; junction bases not matched to a gene: 5. Germline loops: CDR1 ENHRY, CDR2 SYGVKD. The CDR3 sequence: CAINDRGRENIQYF. In DNA form, the CDR3 reads TGTGCCATCAACGACAGGGGGCGTGAAAACATTCAGTACTTC.

The table lists this clone with a count of one. The V gene is TRBV10-1, the J gene TRBJ2-2, with D uncertain. From germline, CDR1 is WNHNN and CDR2 SYGVQD (reference sequence). The V end lost 7 bases, the J end lost 2 bases, and 23 bases lay between the germline ends. The CDR3 spans 18 residues. The CDR3 protein is CASNPDPRQPLNTGELFF. The CDR3 DNA is TGCGCCAGCAACCCAGATCCCCGACAACCCCTAAACACCGGGGAGCTGTTTTTT.

This chain joins TRBV10-3 and TRBJ2-7; a possible D gene is TRBD2 (5 bases). Per germline, CDR1 ENHRY and CDR2 SYGVKD. The V end was cut by 0 bases, the J end by 5 bases, with 11 bases between. This CDR3 spans 14 amino acids. The CDR3 DNA reads as TGTGCCATCAGTGAGTCGGAGAGGGCGGACGAGCAGTACTTC. This codes for CAISESERADEQYF.

The chain has TRBV2 and TRBJ2-1; tentative D call: TRBD2 (6 bases). Germline V lookup: CDR1 SNHLY, CDR2 FYNNEI. V was trimmed by 1 base and J by 7 bases, leaving 11 bases between them. This CDR3 comprises 14 residues. This CDR3 is CASSEGDSLNEQFF. The CDR3 nucleotides read TGTGCCAGCAGTGAAGGGGACTCCCTAAATGAGCAGTTCTTC.

The J gene is TRBJ2-5, the V gene TRBV6-6, with TRBD1 identical over 8 bases. Germline values: CDR1 MNHNY, CDR2 SVGAGI (reference sequence). Unmatched junction bases numbered 4, after V lost 6 bases and J lost 4 bases. The CDR3 length is 13 residues. The CDR3: CASSPDRGETQYF. CDR3 bases: TGTGCCAGCAGCCCAGACAGGGGAGAGACCCAGTACTTC.

This clone has more than one count but fewer than ten. The V and J genes are TRBV30 and TRBJ2-7; possible D gene TRBD2, 6 bases. V was trimmed by 3 bases and J by 4 bases, leaving 16 bases between them. The CDR3 is 14 residues long. Germline CDR1 GTSNPN, CDR2 SVGIG (reference sequence). CDR3 sequence: CAWRNPGERYEQYF. In DNA form, the CDR3 reads TGTGCCTGGAGGAATCCGGGGGAGAGGTACGAGCAGTACTTC.

The chain has TRBV30 and TRBJ2-3; D might be TRBD2 (5 bases). V gave up 0 bases and J gave up 8 bases, with 18 bases separating them. Germline V CDR1 and CDR2: GTSNPN, SVGIG (reference sequence). CDR3 size: 15 residues. CDR3 nucleotide sequence: TGTGCCTGGAGTGTACGAGGGAGTGGTTTGGGTACGCAGTATTTT. This encodes CAWSVRGSGLGTQYF.

This chain uses TRBV11-2 with TRBJ1-1; D gene uncertain. Trimming cost V 5 bases and J 0 bases, with 7 bases left between them. The CDR3 totals 13 residues. Germline assignment: CDR1 SGHAT and CDR2 FQNNGV. CDR3 in DNA: TGTGCCAGCAGCCCGAGGGTGAACACTGAAGCTTTCTTT. This gives the protein CASSPRVNTEAFF.

This chain uses TRBV5-1 with TRBJ2-3; D ambiguous. Trimming took 1 base from V and 6 from J, leaving 9 bases between them. CDR3 length equals 13 residues. The germline gives CDR1 SGHRS, CDR2 YFSETQ. In DNA, the CDR3 is TGCGCCAGCAGCTTGAGTGTCAGGGATACGCAGTATTTT. Translation: CASSLSVRDTQYF.

This rearrangement joins TRBV7-6 to TRBJ2-1, with 13 positions matching TRBD2. The CDR3 sequence is 18 residues long. CDR1 and CDR2 (germline): SGHVS, FNYEAQ. V lost 2 bases and J lost 4; bases outside the gene matches: 8. CDR3 DNA sequence: TGTGCCAGCAGCTTACTCCCTATACTAGCGGGAGGGTACAATGAGCAGTTCTTC. It is translated as CASSLLPILAGGYNEQFF.

This clone was seen a handful of times. This chain joins TRBV7-2 and TRBJ1-4, with 9 bases identical to TRBD1. Germline CDR1 and CDR2: SGHTA and FQGNSA. V lost 5 bases and J lost 4; bases outside the gene matches: 8. The CDR3 has 16 amino acids. CDR3 residues: CASSARDRGFNEKLFF. The CDR3, as DNA: TGTGCCAGCAGCGCAAGAGACAGGGGGTTTAATGAAAAACTGTTTTTT.

This clone was recorded a few times. This sample includes further DNA sequences coding for the same CDR3. The chain joins TRBV9 to TRBJ1-2; 8 bases map to TRBD1. V shed 0 bases, J shed 0 bases, and the junction held 1 base outside the gene matches. Germline assignment: CDR1 SGDLS and CDR2 YYNGEE. CDR3 size: 15 residues. The CDR3 loop reads CASSVGGQANYGYTF. In DNA form, the CDR3 reads TGTGCCAGCAGCGTAGGGGGACAGGCTAACTATGGCTACACCTTC.

V gene TRBV2 combines with J gene TRBJ2-3; D gene uncertain. The CDR3 is 15 residues long. Per the germline V gene, CDR1 is SNHLY and CDR2 is FYNNEI. V was trimmed by 0 bases and J by 1 base, leaving 8 bases between them. CDR3 DNA sequence: TGTGCCAGCAGTGAAGCGGGCGCGCGCACAGATACGCAGTATTTT. Protein product: CASSEAGARTDTQYF.

This clone was seen a few times. This chain links TRBV2 with TRBJ1-1, with D unresolved. CDR1 is SNHLY, CDR2 FYNNEI, per germline. The CDR3 runs 13 residues. The germline V and J ends were trimmed by 6 bases and 1 base, with 9 bases remaining between them. The CDR3 sequence is CASRRAANTEAFF. The CDR3 DNA reads as TGTGCCAGCAGGCGTGCGGCGAACACTGAAGCTTTCTTT.

This clone was counted only a few times. The chain combines TRBV28 with TRBJ1-1; no definite D call. Germline-derived CDR1 and CDR2 are MDHEN and SYDVKM. V lost 5 bases and J 2 bases, leaving 18 bases between the germline ends. The CDR3 spans 16 residues. The chain's CDR3 is CASSPPGWPRNTEAFF. In DNA form, the CDR3 reads TGTGCCAGCAGTCCACCCGGGTGGCCACGAAACACTGAAGCTTTCTTT.

This clone showed up just a few times. CDR3 in DNA: TGTGCCAGCAGTCGACAGTCGCCCGACTATGGCTACACCTTC. Encoded protein: CASSRQSPDYGYTF. The chain uses TRBV7-9 and TRBJ1-2; perhaps TRBD1 as D (5 bases). The CDR3 runs 14 residues. V lost 6 bases and J lost 3, with 14 bases in between. Germline V gene data show CDR1 as SEHNR and CDR2 as FQNEAQ (reference sequence).

The rearrangement links TRBV14 to TRBJ2-5; the D is unclear. Trimming took off 4 bases at V and 5 bases at J, with 11 bases between the two ends. The V gene's germline CDR1 is SGHDN and CDR2 FVKESK. This CDR3 region has 13 residues. CDR3 amino acids: CASSPGFRETQYF. CDR3 bases: TGTGCCAGCAGCCCAGGTTTTCGGGAGACCCAGTACTTC.

This clone was found a few times. The gene calls are TRBV6-6 and TRBJ1-2; 8 bases line up with TRBD1. Trimming took 11 bases from V and 6 from J; bases not matched to a gene: 20. CDR1 is MNHNY, CDR2 SVGAGI, per germline (reference sequence). The length of the CDR3 is 16 residues. CDR3: CAAHRDRGLPKDGYTF. CDR3 sequence (DNA): TGTGCCGCCCATCGCGACAGGGGACTCCCTAAGGATGGCTACACCTTC.

This clone was picked up a small number of times. CDR3 DNA sequence: TGCGCCAGCAGTGAGGTGGAACTAGCGGGGAATAGCACAGATACGCAGTATTTT. This codes for CASSEVELAGNSTDTQYF. The chain uses TRBV10-2 and TRBJ2-3; 10 nucleotides align to TRBD2. The CDR3 contains 18 residues. Germline CDR1 reads WSHSY; CDR2 reads SAAADI. V shed 2 bases and J 0 bases; nucleotides not matched to a gene: 8.

The chain links TRBV25-1 to TRBJ2-5; 11 bases fit TRBD1. The DNA end lines up better with TRBJ2-7; the J call may be wrong. CDR1 MGHDK and CDR2 SYGVNS come from the germline V gene. The CDR3 has 15 residues. The CDR3 spells CASSEGDRGRYEQYF. DNA of the CDR3: TGTGCCAGCAGTGAAGGGGACAGGGGGAGATACGAGCAGTACTTC.

This clone turned up a few times. The chain uses TRBV5-1 and TRBJ1-1; a weak D match, TRBD1 (6 bases). The CDR3 extends over 14 amino acids. The V and J ends lost 2 bases and 4 bases respectively, with 12 bases between them. Germline-derived CDR1 and CDR2 are SGHRS and YFSETQ. CDR3 nucleotide sequence: TGCGCCAGCAGCTTATTACCGACAGGCACTGAAGCTTTCTTT. Translated, it gives CASSLLPTGTEAFF.

Only a few counts were recorded for this clone. The chain has TRBV6-1 and TRBJ1-5, with 9 bases matching TRBD1. The CDR3 loop spans 14 amino acids. Germline loops: CDR1 MNHNS, CDR2 SASEGT. The trim removed 5 bases at V and 5 bases at J, leaving 4 bases unmatched. For the CDR3, the DNA is TGTGCCAGCAGTAGCCGGGACAGGGATCAGCCCCAGCATTTT. Translated, it gives CASSSRDRDQPQHF.

This clone was counted a few times. The chain couples TRBV6-1 to TRBJ2-4; maybe TRBD1 (5 bases). V lost 8 bases and J lost 3, with 11 bases in between. The CDR3 runs to 13 residues. The germline CDR1 and CDR2 sequences are MNHNS and SASEGT. The CDR3 loop reads CASLGVVKNIQYF. The DNA for the CDR3 is TGTGCCAGCTTAGGGGTTGTCAAAAACATTCAGTACTTC.

This chain uses TRBV6-6 with TRBJ2-3, with D tentatively TRBD1 (6 bases). Germline-derived CDR1 and CDR2 are MNHNY and SVGAGI (reference sequence). The CDR3 loop spans 16 amino acids. The V gene lost 6 bases and the J gene lost 4 bases, with 20 bases spanning the gap. CDR3 region: CASRASKGVGADTQYF. DNA of the CDR3: TGTGCCAGCAGGGCCTCTAAGGGGGTTGGAGCAGATACGCAGTATTTT.

In its sample, this clone was seen a few times. The J gene is TRBJ1-5, the V gene TRBV2, with TRBD1 identical over 7 bases. The CDR3 is made up of 15 amino acids. Germline CDR1 reads SNHLY; CDR2 reads FYNNEI. V gave up 6 bases and J gave up 4 bases; unmatched junction bases: 9. The CDR3 region is CASRLGQTKNQPQHF. The CDR3, as DNA: TGTGCCAGCAGATTGGGACAGACCAAGAATCAGCCCCAGCATTTT.